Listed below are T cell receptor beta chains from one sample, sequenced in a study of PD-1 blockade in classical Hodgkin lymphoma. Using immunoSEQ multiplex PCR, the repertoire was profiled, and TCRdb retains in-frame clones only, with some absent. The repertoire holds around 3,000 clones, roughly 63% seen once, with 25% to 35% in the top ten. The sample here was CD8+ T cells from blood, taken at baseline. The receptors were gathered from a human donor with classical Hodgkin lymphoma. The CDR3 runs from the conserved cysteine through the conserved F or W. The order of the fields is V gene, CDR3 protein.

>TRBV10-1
CASGQSYEQYF
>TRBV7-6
CASSSGPGGGELFF
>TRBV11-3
CASSFPSELTKQYF
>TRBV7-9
CASSLAGVPDTQYF
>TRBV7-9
CASSHPTGTRNYEQYF
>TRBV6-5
CASGLNPYEQYF
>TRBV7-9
CASSSTSTGDEQYF
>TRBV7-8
CASSRLGGAPYEQYF
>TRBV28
CASSSFRSIKDSHTKNIQYF
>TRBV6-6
CASSYSSGREEQYF
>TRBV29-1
CSVEAGLAAYNEQFF
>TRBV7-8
CASSQGSFGGPETDLGKQYF
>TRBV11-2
CASSLWGGEKLFF
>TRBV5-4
CASSSQISYEQYF
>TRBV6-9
CASSELSSGVYEQYF
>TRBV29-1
CSVGGNEQFF
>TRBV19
CASSPRQPGNLYEQYF
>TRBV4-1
CASSQDYLGLEAFF
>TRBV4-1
CASSQEGHPYEQYF
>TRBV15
CATRQAREAFF
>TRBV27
CASSLSRVGSYEQYF
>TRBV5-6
CASSLTERYGYTF
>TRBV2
CASISRDSYEQYF
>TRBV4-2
CASSQGDPPEAFF
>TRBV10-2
CASSVVLGLDVNTEAFF
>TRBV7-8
CASSLGSTGSYNEQFF
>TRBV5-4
CASSFTGLAGTDTQYF
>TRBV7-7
CASSSRKTGDTGELFF
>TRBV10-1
CASSEVESLTDTQYF
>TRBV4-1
CASSQPTGDGNTIYF
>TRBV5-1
CASSLLSRWELNNEQFF
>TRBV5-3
CASSLLLSNEQFF
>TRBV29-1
CSVTGTTPWDEQFF
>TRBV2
CASSSLALVWYEQYF
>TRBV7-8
CASSHAPLGDQPQHF
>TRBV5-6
CASSLGPSSLEEQYF
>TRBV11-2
CASSRPDSYEQYF
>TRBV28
CASSLMGEREKLFF
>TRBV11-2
CASSLNGYPTRNPYEQYF
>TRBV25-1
CASSGTGDTGELFF
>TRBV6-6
CASSYSGGEQYF
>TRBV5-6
CASSLDQAGGGYNEQFF
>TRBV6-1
CASSEVEFAWETQYF
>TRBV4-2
CASSPFGGDLVREQYF
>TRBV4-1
CASSYLAGATDTQYF
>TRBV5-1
CASSLAGVTYEQYF
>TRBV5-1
CASSLRGRALDEQFF
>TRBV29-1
CSVVASVTDTQYF